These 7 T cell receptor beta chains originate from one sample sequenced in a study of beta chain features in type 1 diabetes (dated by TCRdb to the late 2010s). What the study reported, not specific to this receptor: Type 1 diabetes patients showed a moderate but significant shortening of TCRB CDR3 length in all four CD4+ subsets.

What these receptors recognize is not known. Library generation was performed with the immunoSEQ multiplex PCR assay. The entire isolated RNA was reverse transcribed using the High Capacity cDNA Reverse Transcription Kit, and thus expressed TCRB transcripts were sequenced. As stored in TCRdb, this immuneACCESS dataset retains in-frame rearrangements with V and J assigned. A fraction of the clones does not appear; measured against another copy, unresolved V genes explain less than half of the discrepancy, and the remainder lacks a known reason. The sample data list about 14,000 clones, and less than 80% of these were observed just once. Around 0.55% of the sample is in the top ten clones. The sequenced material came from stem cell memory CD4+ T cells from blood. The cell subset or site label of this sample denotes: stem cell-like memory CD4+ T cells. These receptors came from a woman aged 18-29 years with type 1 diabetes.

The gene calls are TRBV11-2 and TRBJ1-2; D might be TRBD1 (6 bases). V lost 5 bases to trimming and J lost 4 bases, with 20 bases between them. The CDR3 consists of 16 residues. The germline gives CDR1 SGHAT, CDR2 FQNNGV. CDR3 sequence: CASSQTPGALGYGYTF. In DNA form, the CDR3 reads TGTGCCAGCAGCCAGACTCCAGGGGCCCTCGGCTATGGCTACACCTTC.

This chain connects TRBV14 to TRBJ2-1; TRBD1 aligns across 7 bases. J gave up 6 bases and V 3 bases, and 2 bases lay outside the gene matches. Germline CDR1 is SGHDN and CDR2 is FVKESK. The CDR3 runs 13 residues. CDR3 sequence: CASSHRTGNEQFF. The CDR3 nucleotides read TGTGCCAGCAGCCACCGGACAGGCAATGAGCAGTTCTTC.

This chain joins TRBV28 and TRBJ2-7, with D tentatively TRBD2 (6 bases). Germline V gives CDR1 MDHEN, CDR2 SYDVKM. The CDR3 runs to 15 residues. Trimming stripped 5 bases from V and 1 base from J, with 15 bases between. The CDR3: CASSPPGGTSYEQYF. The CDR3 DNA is TGTGCCAGCAGTCCCCCCGGCGGGACTTCCTACGAGCAGTACTTC.

The CDR3 loop is CASSLWGGFTDTQYF. CDR3 sequence (DNA): TGTGCCAGCAGCTTATGGGGGGGATTCACAGATACGCAGTATTTT. The gene calls are TRBV7-3 and TRBJ2-3; 7 bases line up with TRBD2. The V and J ends lost 2 bases and 2 bases, in that order; junction bases with no gene match: 4. CDR1 and CDR2 (germline): SGHTA, FQGTGA. This CDR3 is built from 15 residues.

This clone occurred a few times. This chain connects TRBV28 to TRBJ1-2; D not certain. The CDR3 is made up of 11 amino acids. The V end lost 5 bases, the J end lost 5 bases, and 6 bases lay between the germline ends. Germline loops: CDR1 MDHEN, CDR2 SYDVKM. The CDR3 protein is CASSNSYGYTF. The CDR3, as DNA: TGTGCCAGCAGTAACAGTTATGGCTACACCTTC.

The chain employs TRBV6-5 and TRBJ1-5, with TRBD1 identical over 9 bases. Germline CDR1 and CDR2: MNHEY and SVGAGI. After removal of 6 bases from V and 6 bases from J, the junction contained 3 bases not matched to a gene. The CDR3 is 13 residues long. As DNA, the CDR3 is TGTGCCAGCAGGAGACAGGGGGGTCAGCCCCAGCATTTT. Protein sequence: CASRRQGGQPQHF.

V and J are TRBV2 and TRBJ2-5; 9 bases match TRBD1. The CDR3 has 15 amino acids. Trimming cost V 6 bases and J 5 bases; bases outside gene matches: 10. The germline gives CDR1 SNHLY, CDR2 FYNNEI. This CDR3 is CASRQTGGNWETQYF. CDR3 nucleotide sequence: TGTGCCAGCAGACAAACAGGGGGCAACTGGGAGACCCAGTACTTC. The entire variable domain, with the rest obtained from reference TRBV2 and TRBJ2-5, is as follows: EPEVTQTPSHQVTQMGQEVILRCVPISNHLYFYWYRQILGQKVEFLVSFYNNEISEKSEIFDDQFSVERPDGSNFTLKIRSTKLEDSAMYFCASRQTGGNWETQYFGPGTRLLVL.